This T cell receptor (beta chain) was captured in a study of T cells in Graves' hyperthyroidism and ophthalmopathy. The CDR3 consists of 13 residues. Trimming removed 6 bases at V and 1 base at J, with 9 bases between. The CDR3 regions of TCR beta were amplified from RNA transcripts. In the first-round RT-PCR of the TCR CDR3, the HTBI primer set was used. TCRdb passed the multiplex PCR reads through MiXCR, listing each CDR3 protein once. This table holds approximately 600,000 distinct CDR3 sequences, roughly 15% found once. This clonotype was detected ten times or more. This clonotype was obtained from a woman aged 40-49 years with Graves' ophthalmopathy. The rearrangement joins TRBV12-3 or TRBV12-4 to TRBJ1-1, with D unclear. Input material: blood. The CDR3, as DNA: TGTGCCAGCAGCACGGGCACGAACACTGAAGCTTTCTTT. It is translated as CASSTGTNTEAFF.